This T cell receptor beta chain was captured by sequencing in a study of shared clonotypes between healthy human individuals. TCRdb keeps only in-frame clones here, not all; method: immunoSEQ multiplex PCR. The profile shows roughly 2.2 million clones, roughly 90% of them singletons. V gave up 3 bases and J gave up 2 bases; unmatched junction bases: 4. The CDR3 covers 15 residues. Germline assignment: CDR1 SGHVS and CDR2 FQNEAQ. The receptor was isolated from a man between 18 and 35 years old in good health. Some clones in this sample may be carry-over from other donors' samples. The source material was naive CD4+ T cells from PBMCs. As to subset: CD45RA+ positively selected. The chain uses TRBV7-8 and TRBJ2-7, with 10 nucleotides matching TRBD1. Here the CDR3 reads CASSFIGTGAYEQYF. The CDR3 DNA follows: TGTGCCAGCAGCTTTATCGGGACAGGGGCCTACGAGCAGTACTTC.